Sequencing of this TCR beta chain was carried out in a study of cytomegalovirus exposure and HLA in healthy donors. The donors were in the 120-subject validation cohort; that cohort was separate from the roughly 700-subject first cohort. The CDR3 is 20 residues long. V lost 2 bases to trimming and J lost 6 bases; unmatched junction nucleotides: 22. Germline CDR1 MNHNS, CDR2 SASEGT. This clone showed up just once. Antigen unknown. The method was immunoSEQ multiplex PCR; TCRdb's version includes in-frame clones alone and lacks a portion of them. The sample lists about 250,000 clones, over 75% occurring once. Study conclusions and caveats: Reports credit the classifier with highly specific, highly sensitive diagnosis of cytomegalovirus status.

The TCR was taken from a man aged 18 to 29 in good health and CMV-seropositive. The chain is built from TRBV6-1 and TRBJ2-1, with 7 bases matching TRBD1. Input material: PBMCs. The CDR3: CASSEYVIGTAPDPRNEQFF. In DNA, the CDR3 is TGTGCCAGCAGTGAATACGTCATAGGGACAGCTCCGGACCCCCGCAATGAGCAGTTCTTC.